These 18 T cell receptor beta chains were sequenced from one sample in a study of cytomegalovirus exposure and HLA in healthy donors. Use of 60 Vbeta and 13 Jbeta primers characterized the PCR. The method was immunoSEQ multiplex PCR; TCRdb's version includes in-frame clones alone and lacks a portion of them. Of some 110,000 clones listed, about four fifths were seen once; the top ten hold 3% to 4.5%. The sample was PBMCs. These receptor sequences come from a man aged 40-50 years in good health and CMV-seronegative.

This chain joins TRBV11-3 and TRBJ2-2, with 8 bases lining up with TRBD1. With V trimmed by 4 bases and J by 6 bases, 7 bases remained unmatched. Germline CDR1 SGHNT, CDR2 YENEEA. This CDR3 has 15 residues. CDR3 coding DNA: TGTGCCAGCAGCTCGAGCGGACAGGGCCCCGGGGAGCTGTTTTTT. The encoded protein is CASSSSGQGPGELFF.

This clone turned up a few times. CDR3 protein: CASSLRSSPLHF. The CDR3 nucleotides read TGTGCCAGCAGTTTAAGGAGTTCACCCCTCCACTTT. The chain is built from TRBV27 and TRBJ1-6, with no clear D. V lost 2 bases to trimming and J lost 9 bases, with 5 bases between them. Germline CDR1 MNHEY, CDR2 SMNVEV (reference sequence). The CDR3 extends over 12 amino acids.

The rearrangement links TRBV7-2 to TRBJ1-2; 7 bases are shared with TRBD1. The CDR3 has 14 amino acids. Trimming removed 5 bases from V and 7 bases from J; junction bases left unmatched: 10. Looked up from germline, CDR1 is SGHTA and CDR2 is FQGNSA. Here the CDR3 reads CASSEPSTGTGYTF. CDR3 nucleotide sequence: TGTGCCAGCAGCGAACCATCGACAGGGACTGGCTACACCTTC.

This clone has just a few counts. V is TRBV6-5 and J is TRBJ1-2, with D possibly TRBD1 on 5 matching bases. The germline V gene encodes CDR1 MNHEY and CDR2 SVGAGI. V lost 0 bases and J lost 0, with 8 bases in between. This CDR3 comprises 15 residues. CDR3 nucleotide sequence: TGTGCCAGCAGTTACTCGGACACTTCTAACTATGGCTACACCTTC. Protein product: CASSYSDTSNYGYTF.

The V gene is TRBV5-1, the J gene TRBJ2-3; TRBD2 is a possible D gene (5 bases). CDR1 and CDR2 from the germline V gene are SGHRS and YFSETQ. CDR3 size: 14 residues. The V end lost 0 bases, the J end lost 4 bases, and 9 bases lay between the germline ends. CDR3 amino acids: CASSLERTADTQYF. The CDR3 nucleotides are TGCGCCAGCAGCTTGGAAAGGACTGCAGATACGCAGTATTTT.

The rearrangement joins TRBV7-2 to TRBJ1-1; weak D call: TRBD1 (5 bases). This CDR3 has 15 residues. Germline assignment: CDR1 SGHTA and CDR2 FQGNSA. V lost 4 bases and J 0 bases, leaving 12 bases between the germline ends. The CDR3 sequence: CASSWAGLMNTEAFF. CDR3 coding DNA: TGTGCCAGCAGCTGGGCAGGGCTAATGAACACTGAAGCTTTCTTT.

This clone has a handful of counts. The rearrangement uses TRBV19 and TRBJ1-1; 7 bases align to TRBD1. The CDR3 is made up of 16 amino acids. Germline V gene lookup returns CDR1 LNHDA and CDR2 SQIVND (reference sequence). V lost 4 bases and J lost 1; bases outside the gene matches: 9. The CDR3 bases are TGTGCCAGTAGTACCAGACAGGGTGGATCGAACACTGAAGCTTTCTTT. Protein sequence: CASSTRQGGSNTEAFF. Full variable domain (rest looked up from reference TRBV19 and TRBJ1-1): DGGITQSPKYLFRKEGQNVTLSCEQNLNHDAMYWYRQDPGQGLRLIYYSQIVNDFQKGDIAEGYSVSREKKESFPLTVTSAQKNPTAFYLCASSTRQGGSNTEAFFGQGTRLTVV.

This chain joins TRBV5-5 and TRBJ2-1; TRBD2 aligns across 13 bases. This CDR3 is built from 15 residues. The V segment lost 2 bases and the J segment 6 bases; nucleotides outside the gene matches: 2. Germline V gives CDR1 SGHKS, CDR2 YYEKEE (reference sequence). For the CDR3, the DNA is TGTGCCAGCAGCTTACTAGCGGGGGGGATCAATGAGCAGTTCTTC. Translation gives CASSLLAGGINEQFF.

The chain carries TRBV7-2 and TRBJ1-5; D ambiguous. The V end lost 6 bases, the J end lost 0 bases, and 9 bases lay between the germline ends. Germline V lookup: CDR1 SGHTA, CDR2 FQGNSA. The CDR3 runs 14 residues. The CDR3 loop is CASSTRGSNQPQHF. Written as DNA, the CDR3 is TGTGCCAGCAGTACGCGGGGTAGCAATCAGCCCCAGCATTTT.

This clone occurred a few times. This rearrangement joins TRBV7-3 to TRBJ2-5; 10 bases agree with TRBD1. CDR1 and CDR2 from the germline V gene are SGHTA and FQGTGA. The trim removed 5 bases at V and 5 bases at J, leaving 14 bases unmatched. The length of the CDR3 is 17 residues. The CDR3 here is CASSPPLGTGVEETQYF. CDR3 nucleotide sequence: TGTGCCAGCAGCCCCCCCCTTGGGACAGGGGTGGAGGAGACCCAGTACTTC.

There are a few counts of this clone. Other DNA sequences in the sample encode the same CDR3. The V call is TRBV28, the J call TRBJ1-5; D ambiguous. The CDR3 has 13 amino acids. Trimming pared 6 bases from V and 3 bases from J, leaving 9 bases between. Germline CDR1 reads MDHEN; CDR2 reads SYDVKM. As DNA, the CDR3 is TGTGCCAGCAGGCCCTATACCAATCAGCCCCAGCATTTT. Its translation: CASRPYTNQPQHF.

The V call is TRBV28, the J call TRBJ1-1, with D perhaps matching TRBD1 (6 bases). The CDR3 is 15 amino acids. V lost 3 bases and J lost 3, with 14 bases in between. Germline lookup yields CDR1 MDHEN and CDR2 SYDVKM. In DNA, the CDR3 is TGTGCCAGCAGTTTGGGGGGGGGCTGGGACACTGAAGCTTTCTTT. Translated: CASSLGGGWDTEAFF.

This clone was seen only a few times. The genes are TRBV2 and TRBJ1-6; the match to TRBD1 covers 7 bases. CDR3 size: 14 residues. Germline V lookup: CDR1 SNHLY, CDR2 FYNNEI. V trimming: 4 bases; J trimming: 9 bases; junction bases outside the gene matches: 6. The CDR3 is CASSVSRGSSPLHF. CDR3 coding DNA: TGTGCCAGCAGTGTAAGCAGGGGGAGTTCACCCCTCCACTTT.

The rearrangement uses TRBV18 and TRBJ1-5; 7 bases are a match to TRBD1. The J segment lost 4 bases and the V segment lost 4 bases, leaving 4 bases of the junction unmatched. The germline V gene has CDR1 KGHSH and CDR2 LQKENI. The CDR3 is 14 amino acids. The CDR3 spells CASSRSTGNQPQHF. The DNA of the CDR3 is TGTGCCAGCTCACGTTCGACAGGGAATCAGCCCCAGCATTTT.

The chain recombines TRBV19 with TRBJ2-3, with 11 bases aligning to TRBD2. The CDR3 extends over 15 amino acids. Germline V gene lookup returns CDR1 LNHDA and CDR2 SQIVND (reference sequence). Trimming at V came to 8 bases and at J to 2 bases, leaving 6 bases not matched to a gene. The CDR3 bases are TGTGCCAGTTCTACACTAGCGGGGGTCACAGATACGCAGTATTTT. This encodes CASSTLAGVTDTQYF.

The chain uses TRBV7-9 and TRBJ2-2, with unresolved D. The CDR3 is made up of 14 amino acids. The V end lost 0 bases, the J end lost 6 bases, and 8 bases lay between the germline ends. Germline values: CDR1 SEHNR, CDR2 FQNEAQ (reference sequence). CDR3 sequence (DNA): TGTGCCAGCAGCTTAGCGCGCGGTTCCGGGGAGCTGTTTTTT. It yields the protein CASSLARGSGELFF.

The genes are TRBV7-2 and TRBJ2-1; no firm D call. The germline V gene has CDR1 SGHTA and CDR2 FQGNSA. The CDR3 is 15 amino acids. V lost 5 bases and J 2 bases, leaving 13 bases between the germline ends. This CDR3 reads CASSLGSEAYNEQFF. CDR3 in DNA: TGTGCCAGCAGCCTAGGGTCTGAGGCCTACAATGAGCAGTTCTTC. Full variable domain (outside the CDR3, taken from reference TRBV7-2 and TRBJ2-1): GAGVSQSPSNKVTEKGKDVELRCDPISGHTALYWYRQSLGQGLEFLIYFQGNSAPDKSGLPSDRFSAERTGGSVSTLTIQRTQQEDSAVYLCASSLGSEAYNEQFFGPGTRLTVL.

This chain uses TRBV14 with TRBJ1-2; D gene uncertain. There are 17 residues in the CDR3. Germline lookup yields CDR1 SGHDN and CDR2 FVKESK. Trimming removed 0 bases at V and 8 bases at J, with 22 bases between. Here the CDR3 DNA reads TGTGCCAGCAGCCAAGATTTCCCTTGGGCGACGATGTCCGGCTACACCTTC. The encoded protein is CASSQDFPWATMSGYTF.